These 22 T cell receptor beta chains were sequenced from one sample in a study of cytomegalovirus exposure and HLA in healthy donors. The PCR ran on 60 Vbeta and 13 Jbeta primers. Clones were sequenced by immunoSEQ multiplex PCR, and TCRdb holds only the in-frame ones, with some missing. The sample lists some 140,000 clones, roughly 73% occurring once. Sequencing was performed on PBMCs. The source of these receptors is a woman between 40 and 55 years old in good health and CMV-seronegative.

The CDR3 here is CASSEWYRGKLTDTQYF. The CDR3 coding sequence is TGTGCCAGCAGTGAATGGTACAGGGGGAAATTGACAGATACGCAGTATTTT. The genes are TRBV6-1 and TRBJ2-3; 8 positions match TRBD1. Per the germline V gene, CDR1 is MNHNS and CDR2 is SASEGT. This CDR3 is 17 amino acids long. Trimming cost V 2 bases and J 3 bases; bases outside gene matches: 10.

The V call is TRBV6-1, the J call TRBJ2-5; D not resolved. The CDR3 extends over 13 amino acids. Germline V gives CDR1 MNHNS, CDR2 SASEGT. Trimming took 2 bases from V and 0 from J, leaving 4 bases between them. The CDR3, as DNA: TGTGCCAGCAGTGAATCAGACCAAGAGACCCAGTACTTC. It specifies CASSESDQETQYF.

The rearrangement links TRBV5-6 to TRBJ2-1; a weak D match, TRBD1 (6 bases). V shed 4 bases and J shed 1 base, with 9 bases lying between them. This CDR3 is built from 14 residues. Germline V lookup: CDR1 SGHDT, CDR2 YYEEEE. CDR3 sequence: CASSAQGSYNEQFF. In DNA form, the CDR3 reads TGTGCCAGCAGCGCCCAGGGGTCCTACAATGAGCAGTTCTTC.

This chain connects TRBV5-6 to TRBJ2-5; possible D gene TRBD1, 6 bases. V lost 2 bases, J lost 4 bases, and 15 bases lay in between. Germline CDR1 is SGHDT and CDR2 is YYEEEE. CDR3 size: 15 residues. The CDR3 spells CASSLLEGVRETQYF. The DNA of the CDR3 is TGTGCCAGCAGCTTACTCGAGGGGGTTCGAGAGACCCAGTACTTC.

There are a few counts of this clone. V is TRBV4-1 and J is TRBJ1-1; the D gene is possibly TRBD1 (5 bases). Trimming cost V 0 bases and J 11 bases, with 13 bases left between them. The CDR3 loop spans 13 amino acids. The germline V gene has CDR1 MGHRA and CDR2 YSYEKL. The CDR3 spells CASSQEGSGGAFF. The CDR3 DNA is TGCGCCAGCAGCCAAGAGGGATCCGGGGGGGCTTTCTTT.

The J gene is TRBJ2-1, the V gene TRBV7-6; 14 bases are shared with TRBD2. V lost 1 base and J lost 9; bases outside the gene matches: 5. Germline values: CDR1 SGHVS, CDR2 FNYEAQ. The CDR3 has 16 amino acids. Here the CDR3 reads CASSLGLAGGAREQFF. CDR3 in DNA: TGTGCCAGCAGCTTAGGACTAGCGGGGGGGGCGCGTGAGCAGTTCTTC.

The genes are TRBV2 and TRBJ1-2, with 7 bases fitting TRBD1. Germline CDR1 reads SNHLY; CDR2 reads FYNNEI. CDR3 size: 15 residues. With V trimmed by 5 bases and J by 7 bases, 13 bases remained unmatched. The CDR3 loop reads CASSSEQGSIGGYTF. The CDR3 DNA is TGTGCCAGCAGTAGCGAACAGGGGTCAATCGGTGGCTACACCTTC. Full variable domain (outside the CDR3, taken from reference TRBV2 and TRBJ1-2): EPEVTQTPSHQVTQMGQEVILRCVPISNHLYFYWYRQILGQKVEFLVSFYNNEISEKSEIFDDQFSVERPDGSNFTLKIRSTKLEDSAMYFCASSSEQGSIGGYTFGSGTRLTVV.

This clone showed up just once. The V and J genes are TRBV11-3 and TRBJ2-2, with a tentative D call TRBD1 (5 bases). Trimming removed 5 bases from V and 2 bases from J, with 15 bases in between. This CDR3 spans 16 amino acids. Germline assignment: CDR1 SGHNT and CDR2 YENEEA. The CDR3 DNA sequence: TGTGCCAGCAGCGCAGGACACCTCCTAAACACCGGGGAGCTGTTTTTT. Protein product: CASSAGHLLNTGELFF.

The chain is built from TRBV4-3 and TRBJ1-2; 8 nucleotides match TRBD1. Germline V gives CDR1 LGHNA, CDR2 YSLEER. The CDR3 is 16 residues long. V trimming: 8 bases; J trimming: 4 bases; junction bases outside the gene matches: 15. The CDR3 DNA sequence: TGCGCCAGCGGCGGAGTCGGGACAGGCTCTATCTATGGCTACACCTTC. This gives the protein CASGGVGTGSIYGYTF.

The chain employs TRBV27 and TRBJ2-2, with D possibly being TRBD1 (6 bases). The V end lost 6 bases, the J end lost 6 bases, and 14 bases lay between the germline ends. Germline CDR1 reads MNHEY; CDR2 reads SMNVEV (reference sequence). This CDR3 has 14 amino acids. CDR3 nucleotide sequence: TGTGCCAGCAGACGCATCTACAGGGCCGGGGAGCTGTTTTTT. Protein sequence: CASRRIYRAGELFF.

This CDR3 reads CASSDGAGGLESPLHF. In DNA form, the CDR3 reads TGTGCCAGCAGCGATGGGGCAGGGGGATTGGAGTCACCCCTCCACTTT. The genes are TRBV7-2 and TRBJ1-6; the match to TRBD1 covers 7 bases. With 5 bases clipped from V and 10 bases from J, the junction kept 14 bases outside the gene matches. The V gene's germline CDR1 is SGHTA and CDR2 FQGNSA. This CDR3 region has 16 residues.

J is TRBJ2-1 and V is TRBV5-1, with 8 bases aligning to TRBD1. The CDR3 loop spans 14 amino acids. V dropped 6 bases and J dropped 5; count of bases not matched to a gene: 7. Germline-derived CDR1 and CDR2 are SGHRS and YFSETQ. The CDR3 nucleotides are TGCGCCAGCACTCACGGGACAGGAAACAATGAGCAGTTCTTC. It encodes CASTHGTGNNEQFF.

There are a few counts of this clone. In DNA, the CDR3 is TGTGCCAGCAGTTACTCGTTCGGGATCGACAAGAGCTACACCTTC. Translation: CASSYSFGIDKSYTF. The chain carries TRBV6-5 and TRBJ1-2; D remains unclear. V was cut by 0 bases and J by 9 bases, with 17 bases left in between. The CDR3 extends over 15 amino acids. Germline CDR1 reads MNHEY; CDR2 reads SVGAGI.

There are a few counts of this clone. Other DNA sequences within the sample encode an identical CDR3. The chain combines TRBV4-1 with TRBJ1-1; 9 bases match TRBD1. The germline V gene has CDR1 MGHRA and CDR2 YSYEKL. The CDR3 length is 15 residues. Germline trimming cut 0 bases from V and 3 bases from J; bases unmatched to any gene: 2. CDR3 in amino acids: CASSQEGQGYTEAFF. CDR3 DNA sequence: TGCGCCAGCAGCCAAGAGGGACAGGGTTACACTGAAGCTTTCTTT.

The count of this clone is one. The V gene is TRBV5-6, the J gene TRBJ2-2; D is unclear. Germline V gene sequence: CDR1 SGHDT, CDR2 YYEEEE. The CDR3 loop spans 12 amino acids. Trimming stripped 4 bases from V and 4 bases from J, with 5 bases between. CDR3 amino acids: CASSPSTGELFF. The DNA for the CDR3 is TGTGCCAGCAGCCCATCCACCGGGGAGCTGTTTTTT.

In its sample, this clone was seen a few times. The CDR3 coding sequence is TGTGCCAGCAGTTACTCAGGGGTTTACGAGCAGTACTTC. Translating gives CASSYSGVYEQYF. The rearrangement links TRBV6-6 to TRBJ2-7; weak D call: TRBD1 (5 bases). Trimming pared 0 bases from V and 4 bases from J, leaving 7 bases between. This CDR3 region has 13 residues. Germline CDR1 MNHNY, CDR2 SVGAGI (reference sequence).

This clone was counted a few times. The chain carries TRBV7-2 and TRBJ1-5; D ambiguous. Trimming stripped 1 base from V and 9 bases from J, with 7 bases between. Germline assignment: CDR1 SGHTA and CDR2 FQGNSA. CDR3 length: 12 residues. The CDR3 sequence: CASSLGQWPQHF. DNA for the CDR3: TGTGCCAGCAGCTTAGGGCAGTGGCCCCAGCATTTT.

V usage is TRBV29-1 and J usage is TRBJ1-2, with D perhaps matching TRBD1 (5 bases). CDR1 is SQVTM and CDR2 is ANQGSEA in the germline V gene. The CDR3 extends over 15 amino acids. With 4 bases removed from V and 4 bases from J, the gap between germline ends came to 19 bases. CDR3 sequence: CSVGPDRAETYGYTF. The CDR3, as DNA: TGCAGCGTTGGACCCGACAGAGCTGAAACCTATGGCTACACCTTC.

The chain recombines TRBV5-1 with TRBJ2-3; TRBD2 agrees at 8 bases. V trimming: 4 bases; J trimming: 2 bases; junction bases outside the gene matches: 12. The CDR3 spans 17 residues. Germline V lookup: CDR1 SGHRS, CDR2 YFSETQ. CDR3 nucleotide sequence: TGCGCCAGCAGCCTACCGAGAGCGGGGGTTCTCACAGATACGCAGTATTTT. As protein: CASSLPRAGVLTDTQYF.

The V call is TRBV2, the J call TRBJ2-1; TRBD2 matches at 10 bases. Germline CDR1 reads SNHLY; CDR2 reads FYNNEI. J gave up 1 base and V 8 bases, and 5 bases lay outside the gene matches. The CDR3 covers 15 residues. The CDR3 spells CASCLSGGSYNEQFF. In nucleotides, the CDR3 is TGTGCCAGCTGCCTTAGCGGGGGGTCCTACAATGAGCAGTTCTTC.

The V call is TRBV29-1, the J call TRBJ2-1; 8 bases align to TRBD2. Unmatched junction bases numbered 6, after V lost 4 bases and J lost 4 bases. Germline V CDR1 and CDR2: SQVTM, ANQGSEA. There are 14 residues in the CDR3. In DNA, the CDR3 is TGCAGCGTTGCGGAGCGGGGGTATTACAATGAGCAGTTCTTC. It codes for CSVAERGYYNEQFF.

The chain joins TRBV6-1 to TRBJ1-5; D is perhaps TRBD1 (5 bases). Germline-derived CDR1 and CDR2 are MNHNS and SASEGT. This CDR3 has 16 amino acids. V gave up 2 bases and J gave up 0 bases, with 11 bases separating them. CDR3 protein: CASSERGSHSNQPQHF. CDR3 DNA: TGTGCCAGCAGTGAAAGGGGATCTCATAGCAATCAGCCCCAGCATTTT.